This T cell receptor beta chain was recorded in a study of blood T cell repertoires in COVID-19. About the research overall: COVID-19 samples, acute and convalescent, were from the United States, Italy and Spain.

CDR3 length: 13 residues. The germline V gene encodes CDR1 LGHDT and CDR2 YNNKEL (reference sequence). Trimming shortened V by 3 bases and J by 4 bases, and 9 bases separated the two germline ends. Assay: immunoSEQ multiplex PCR; the TCRdb copy retains only in-frame clones and omits some. The sample yields 70,000 to 95,000 clones, roughly 90% seen once. This receptor was obtained from a man over 45 with COVID-19, enrolled during active disease. This sequence joins TRBV3-1 (or the pseudogene TRBV3-2) and TRBJ1-2, with D tentatively TRBD1 (6 bases). Sequenced sample: peripheral blood. The CDR3 nucleotides are TGTGCCAGCAGCCACAGGGGTCCCTATGGCTACACCTTC. This gives the protein CASSHRGPYGYTF.